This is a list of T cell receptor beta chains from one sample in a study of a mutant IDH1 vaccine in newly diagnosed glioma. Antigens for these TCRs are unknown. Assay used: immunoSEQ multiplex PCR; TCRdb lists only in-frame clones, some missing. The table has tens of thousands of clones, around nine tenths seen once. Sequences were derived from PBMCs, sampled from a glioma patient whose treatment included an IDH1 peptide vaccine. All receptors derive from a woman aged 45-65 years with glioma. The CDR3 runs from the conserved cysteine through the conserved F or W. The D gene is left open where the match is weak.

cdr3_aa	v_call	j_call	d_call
CASSRGGVSTDTQYF	TRBV5-6	TRBJ2-3	TRBD2
CASPTSEKPTYEQYF	TRBV23-1	TRBJ2-7	TRBD2
CASSLGFAGPQHF	TRBV2	TRBJ1-5	-
CASSRRAGYEQYF	TRBV9	TRBJ2-7	-
CASRLDVGRRSYEQYF	TRBV12-2	TRBJ2-7	-
CAISETTKTEAFF	TRBV10-3	TRBJ1-1	-
CASKNTQNTGELFF	TRBV5-1	TRBJ2-2	-
CASRTPTEAGNTIYF	TRBV4-1	TRBJ1-3	-
CASSPGTPGSPLHF	TRBV27	TRBJ1-6	-
CASRRTSGVSYNEQFF	TRBV2	TRBJ2-1	TRBD2
CASSPPRTSLLLNTF	TRBV28	TRBJ1-2	-
CASSLGQGLSYNEQFF	TRBV7-9	TRBJ2-1	TRBD1
CASSFGGGEQFF	TRBV7-3	TRBJ2-1	TRBD2
CASTIDRLNSPLHF	TRBV27	TRBJ1-6	-
CASSLRSQNSGANVLTF	TRBV18	TRBJ2-6	-
CASSGRDRPRGAQYF	TRBV4-1	TRBJ2-5	TRBD1
CASSIEQKNIQYF	TRBV19	TRBJ2-4	-
CASSPSRLAGEDGGNEQFF	TRBV18	TRBJ2-1	TRBD2